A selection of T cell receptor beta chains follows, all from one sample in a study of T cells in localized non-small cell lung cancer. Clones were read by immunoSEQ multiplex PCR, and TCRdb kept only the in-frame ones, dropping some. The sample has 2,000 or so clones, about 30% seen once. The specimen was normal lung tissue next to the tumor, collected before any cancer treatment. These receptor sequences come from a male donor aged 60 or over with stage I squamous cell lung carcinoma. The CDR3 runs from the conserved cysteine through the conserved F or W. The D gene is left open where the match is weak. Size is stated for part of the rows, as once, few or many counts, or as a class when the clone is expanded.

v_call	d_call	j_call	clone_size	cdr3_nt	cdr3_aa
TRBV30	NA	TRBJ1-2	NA	TGTGCCTGGAGTGTACCCCCCAGGGGCGCGGGAGGCTACACCTTC	CAWSVPPRGAGGYTF
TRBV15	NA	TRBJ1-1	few	TGTGCCACCAGCAGAGATAAAATGGGGAGTGAAGCTTTCTTT	CATSRDKMGSEAFF
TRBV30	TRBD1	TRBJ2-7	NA	TGTGCCTGGAGCCCCGGGACAGTCACCTACGAGCAGTACTTC	CAWSPGTVTYEQYF
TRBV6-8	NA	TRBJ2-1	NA	TGTGCCAGCAGTGCCTTAACTTCCTACAATGAGCAGTTCTTC	CASSALTSYNEQFF
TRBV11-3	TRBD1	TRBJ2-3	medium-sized	TGTGCCAGCAGCTGGGGGGGACAGGGGTCAGATACGCAGTATTTT	CASSWGGQGSDTQYF
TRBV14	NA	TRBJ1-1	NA	TGTGCCAGCAGCCCGCTGGGGGCAGCCATCATGAACACTGAAGCTTTCTTT	CASSPLGAAIMNTEAFF
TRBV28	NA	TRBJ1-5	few	TGTGCCAGCAGCCTAGTTCAGGACCTTAGCAATCAGCCCCAGCATTTT	CASSLVQDLSNQPQHF
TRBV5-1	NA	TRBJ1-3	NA	TGCGCCAGCAGCTTGTTAGGGTTGGAGTCTGGAAACACCATATATTTT	CASSLLGLESGNTIYF
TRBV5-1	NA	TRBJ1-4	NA	TGCGCCAGCAGGATGGGGCAGGGTGCAACTAATGAAAAACTGTTTTTT	CASRMGQGATNEKLFF
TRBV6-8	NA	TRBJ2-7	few	TGTGCCAGCAGCGTACCTGGGTTATTATACGAGCAGTACTTC	CASSVPGLLYEQYF
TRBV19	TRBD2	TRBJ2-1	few	TGTGCCAGCCATGGGACTAGCACACTTGAGCAGTTCTTC	CASHGTSTLEQFF
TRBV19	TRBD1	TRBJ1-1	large	TGTGCCAGTCAGGACAGGCTGAACACTGAAGCTTTCTTT	CASQDRLNTEAFF
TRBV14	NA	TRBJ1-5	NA	TGTGCCAGCAGCCAAGATCTAGGACAGCCCCAGCATTTT	CASSQDLGQPQHF
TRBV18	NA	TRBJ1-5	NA	TGTGCCAGCTCACCACAGCCAGGGGCAAATCAGCCCCAGCATTTT	CASSPQPGANQPQHF
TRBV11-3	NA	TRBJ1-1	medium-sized	TGTGCCAGCAGCTTAGGAGGGATGAACACTGAAGCTTTCTTT	CASSLGGMNTEAFF
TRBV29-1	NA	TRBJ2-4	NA	TGCAGCGTTGAAGTTGGGGGACTTCCGACCCAAAACATTCAGTACTTC	CSVEVGGLPTQNIQYF
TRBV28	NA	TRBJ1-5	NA	TGTGCCAGCAGCCCGGGGCCGCTTGGCCAGCATTTT	CASSPGPLGQHF
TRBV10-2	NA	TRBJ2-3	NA	TGCGCCAGCAGCGAGTGGGGGGGCGGCAGCACAGATACGCAGTATTTT	CASSEWGGGSTDTQYF
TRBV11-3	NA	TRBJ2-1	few	TGTGCCAGCAGCTTCGCCATGACTAGGTCTGATGAGCAGTTCTTC	CASSFAMTRSDEQFF
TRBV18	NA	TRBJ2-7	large	TGTGCCAGCACAGGGGGCGTCGGTAGCGGGGGAACCTACGAGCAGTACTTC	CASTGGVGSGGTYEQYF
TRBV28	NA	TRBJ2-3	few	TGTGCCAGCAGTTCCCTCACAGATACGCAGTATTTT	CASSSLTDTQYF
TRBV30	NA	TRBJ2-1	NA	TGTGCCTGGAGTTTTGGGGTCAACAATGAGCAGTTCTTC	CAWSFGVNNEQFF
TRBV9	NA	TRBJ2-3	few	TGTGCCAGCAGAGAGGACGGTGATACGCAGTATTTT	CASREDGDTQYF
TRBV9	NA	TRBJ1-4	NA	TGTGCCAGCAGCGTAGCAGGAGCAACTAATGAAAAACTGTTTTTT	CASSVAGATNEKLFF
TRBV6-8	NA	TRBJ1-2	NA	TGTGCCAGCAGTTACGTAAGGACAGCTAACTATGGCTACACCTTC	CASSYVRTANYGYTF
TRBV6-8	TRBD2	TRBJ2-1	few	TGTGCCAGCAGCCGCGGACTAGCGGACTTAAGCAATGAGCAGTTCTTC	CASSRGLADLSNEQFF
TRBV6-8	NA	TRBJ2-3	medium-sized	TGTGCCAGCAGTTACCCGACTGAGGGGCGGTTAGGCACAGATACGCAGTATTTT	CASSYPTEGRLGTDTQYF
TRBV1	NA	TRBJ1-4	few	TGCGCCACCGGGGACAGGGGGATAGAGGAAAAACTGTTTTTT	CATGDRGIEEKLFF